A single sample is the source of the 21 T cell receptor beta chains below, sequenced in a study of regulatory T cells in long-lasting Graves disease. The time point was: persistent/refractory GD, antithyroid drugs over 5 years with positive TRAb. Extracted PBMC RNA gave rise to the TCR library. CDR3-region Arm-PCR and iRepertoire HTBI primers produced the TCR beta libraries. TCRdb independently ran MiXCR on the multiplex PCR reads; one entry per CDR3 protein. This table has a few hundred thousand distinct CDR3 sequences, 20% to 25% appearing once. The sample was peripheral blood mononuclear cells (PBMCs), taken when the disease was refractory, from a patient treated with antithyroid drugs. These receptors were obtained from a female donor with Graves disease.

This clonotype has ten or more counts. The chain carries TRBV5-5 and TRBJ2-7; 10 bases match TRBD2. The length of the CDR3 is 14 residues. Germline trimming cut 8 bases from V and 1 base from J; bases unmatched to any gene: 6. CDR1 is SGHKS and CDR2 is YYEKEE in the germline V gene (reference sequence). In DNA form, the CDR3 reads TGTGCCAGTTCGGGGACTAGCGAGTCCTACGAGCAGTACTTC. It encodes CASSGTSESYEQYF.

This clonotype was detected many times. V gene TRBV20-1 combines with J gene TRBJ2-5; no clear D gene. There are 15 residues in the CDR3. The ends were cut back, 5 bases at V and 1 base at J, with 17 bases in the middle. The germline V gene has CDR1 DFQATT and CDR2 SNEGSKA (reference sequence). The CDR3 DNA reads TGCAGTGCTCCCAGTCTAGGGCTGAGCCAAGAGACCCAGTACTTC. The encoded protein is CSAPSLGLSQETQYF.

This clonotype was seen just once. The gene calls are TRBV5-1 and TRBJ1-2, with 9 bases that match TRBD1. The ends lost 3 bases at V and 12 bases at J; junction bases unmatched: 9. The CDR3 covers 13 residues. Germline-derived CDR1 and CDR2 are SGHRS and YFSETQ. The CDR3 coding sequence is TGCGCCAGCAGCTCCGGGACAGGGAAGGGCCACACCTTC. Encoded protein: CASSSGTGKGHTF.

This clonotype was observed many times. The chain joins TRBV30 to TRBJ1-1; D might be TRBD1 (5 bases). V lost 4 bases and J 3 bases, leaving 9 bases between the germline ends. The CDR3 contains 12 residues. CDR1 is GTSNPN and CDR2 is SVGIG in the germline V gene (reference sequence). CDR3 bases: TGTGCCTGGACCGAGGGACACACTGAAGCTTTCTTT. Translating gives CAWTEGHTEAFF.

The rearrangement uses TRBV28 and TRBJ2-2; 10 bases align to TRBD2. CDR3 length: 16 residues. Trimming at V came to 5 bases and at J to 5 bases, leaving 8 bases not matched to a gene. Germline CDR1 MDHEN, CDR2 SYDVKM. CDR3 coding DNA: TGTGCCAGCAGTCTGACTAGCGGGTTGGGAACCGGGGAGCTGTTTTTT. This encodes CASSLTSGLGTGELFF.

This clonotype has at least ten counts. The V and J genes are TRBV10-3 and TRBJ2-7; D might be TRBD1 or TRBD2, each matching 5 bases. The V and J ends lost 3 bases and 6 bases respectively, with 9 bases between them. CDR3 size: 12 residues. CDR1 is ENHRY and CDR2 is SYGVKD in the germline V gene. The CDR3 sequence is CAISERGVEQYF. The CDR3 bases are TGTGCCATCAGTGAAAGGGGAGTCGAGCAGTACTTC.

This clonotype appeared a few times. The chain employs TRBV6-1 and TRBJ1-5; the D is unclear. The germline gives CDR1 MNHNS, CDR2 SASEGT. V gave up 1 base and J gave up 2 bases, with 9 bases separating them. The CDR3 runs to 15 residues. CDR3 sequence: CASSEGRPRNQPQHF. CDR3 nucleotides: TGTGCCAGCAGTGAAGGACGGCCCCGCAATCAGCCCCAGCATTTT.

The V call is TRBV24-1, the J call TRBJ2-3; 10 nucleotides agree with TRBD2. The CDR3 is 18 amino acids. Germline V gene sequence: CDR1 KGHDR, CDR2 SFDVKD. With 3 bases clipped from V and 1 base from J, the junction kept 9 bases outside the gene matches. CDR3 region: CATSDPAGGPPRTDTQYF. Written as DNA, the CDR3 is TGTGCCACCAGTGATCCAGCGGGAGGGCCCCCCCGCACAGATACGCAGTATTTT.

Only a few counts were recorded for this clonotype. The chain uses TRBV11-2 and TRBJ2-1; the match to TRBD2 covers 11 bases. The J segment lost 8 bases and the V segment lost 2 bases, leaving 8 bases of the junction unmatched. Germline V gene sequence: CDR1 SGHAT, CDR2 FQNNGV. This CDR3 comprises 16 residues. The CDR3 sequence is CASSLRPMTSGDEQFF. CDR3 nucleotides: TGTGCCAGCAGCTTACGCCCCATGACTAGCGGGGATGAGCAGTTCTTC. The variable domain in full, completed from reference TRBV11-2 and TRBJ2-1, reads EAGVAQSPRYKIIEKRQSVAFWCNPISGHATLYWYQQILGQGPKLLIQFQNNGVVDDSQLPKDRFSAERLKGVDSTLKIQPAKLEDSAVYLCASSLRPMTSGDEQFFGPGTRLTVL.

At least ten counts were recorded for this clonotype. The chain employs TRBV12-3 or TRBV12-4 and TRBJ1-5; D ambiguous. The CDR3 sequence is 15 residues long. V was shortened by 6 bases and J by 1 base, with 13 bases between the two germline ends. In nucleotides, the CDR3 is TGTGCCAGCAGCTCCGATGGAGAGAGCAATCAGCCCCAGCATTTT. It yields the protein CASSSDGESNQPQHF.

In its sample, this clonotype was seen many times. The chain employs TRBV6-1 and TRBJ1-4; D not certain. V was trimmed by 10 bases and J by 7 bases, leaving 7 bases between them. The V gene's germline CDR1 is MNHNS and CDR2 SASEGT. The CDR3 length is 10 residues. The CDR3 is CATMAEKLFF. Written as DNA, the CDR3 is TGTGCCACCATGGCTGAAAAACTGTTTTTT.

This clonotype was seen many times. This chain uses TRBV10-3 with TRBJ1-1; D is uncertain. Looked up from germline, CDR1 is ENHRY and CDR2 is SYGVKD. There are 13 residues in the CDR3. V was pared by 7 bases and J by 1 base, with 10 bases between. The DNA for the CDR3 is TGTGCCATCAAACGGAGGGAGAACACTGAAGCTTTCTTT. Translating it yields CAIKRRENTEAFF.

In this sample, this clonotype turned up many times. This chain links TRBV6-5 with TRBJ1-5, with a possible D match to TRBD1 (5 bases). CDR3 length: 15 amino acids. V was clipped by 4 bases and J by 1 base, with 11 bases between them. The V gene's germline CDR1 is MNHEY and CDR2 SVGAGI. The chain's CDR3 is CASSSTGTSNQPQHF. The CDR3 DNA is TGTGCCAGCAGTTCCACAGGTACCAGCAATCAGCCCCAGCATTTT.

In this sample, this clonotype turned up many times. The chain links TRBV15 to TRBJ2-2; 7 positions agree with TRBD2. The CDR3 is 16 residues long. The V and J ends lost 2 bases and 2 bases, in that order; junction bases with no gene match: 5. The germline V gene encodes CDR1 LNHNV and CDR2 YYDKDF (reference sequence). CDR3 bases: TGTGCCACCAGCAGACTAGCGGAAAAAAACACCGGGGAGCTGTTTTTT. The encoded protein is CATSRLAEKNTGELFF.

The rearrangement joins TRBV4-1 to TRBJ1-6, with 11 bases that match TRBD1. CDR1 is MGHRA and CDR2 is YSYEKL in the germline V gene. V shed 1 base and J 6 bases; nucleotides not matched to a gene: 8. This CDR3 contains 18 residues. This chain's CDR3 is CASSQVRTGGFVNSPLHF. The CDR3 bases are TGCGCCAGCAGCCAAGTCCGGACAGGGGGCTTTGTTAATTCACCCCTCCACTTT.

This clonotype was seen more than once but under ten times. The CDR3 loop is CASSLLAGTDGYGSLGLETQYF. The CDR3 DNA is TGTGCCAGCAGCTTACTAGCCGGCACCGATGGGTACGGAAGCCTCGGGTTGGAGACCCAGTACTTC. The rearrangement joins TRBV11-2 to TRBJ2-5; D is perhaps TRBD2 (5 bases). The V end lost 2 bases, the J end lost 5 bases, and 36 bases lay between the germline ends. The CDR3 consists of 22 residues. The V gene's germline CDR1 is SGHAT and CDR2 FQNNGV.

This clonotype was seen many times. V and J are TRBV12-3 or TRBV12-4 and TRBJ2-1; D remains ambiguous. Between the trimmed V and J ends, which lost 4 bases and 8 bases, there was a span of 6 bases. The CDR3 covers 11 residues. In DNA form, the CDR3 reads TGTGCCAGCAGTTCAATGGATGAGCAGTTCTTC. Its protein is CASSSMDEQFF.

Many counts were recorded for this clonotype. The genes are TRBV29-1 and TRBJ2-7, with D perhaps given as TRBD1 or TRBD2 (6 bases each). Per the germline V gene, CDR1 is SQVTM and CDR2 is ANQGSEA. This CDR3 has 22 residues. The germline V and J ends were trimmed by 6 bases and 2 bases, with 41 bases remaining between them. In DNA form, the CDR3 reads TGCAGCGTCGGGACAACCAAAGAGGGCCGGGGGCCTGAAAACCGTCAAGCCTACGAGCAGTACTTC. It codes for CSVGTTKEGRGPENRQAYEQYF.

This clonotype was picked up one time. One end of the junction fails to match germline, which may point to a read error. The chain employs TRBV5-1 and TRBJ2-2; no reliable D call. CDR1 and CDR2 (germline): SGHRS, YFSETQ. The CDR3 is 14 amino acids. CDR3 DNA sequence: TGCGCCAGCAGCTTGGCCCAGAACACCAGGGAGCTGTTTTTT. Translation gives CASSLAQNTRELFF.

CDR3: CASSQRFGLKETQYF. The CDR3 nucleotides read TGCGCCAGCAGCCAACGTTTTGGATTAAAAGAGACCCAGTACTTC. This chain uses TRBV4-1 with TRBJ2-5; D gene ambiguous. This CDR3 comprises 15 residues. Germline lookup yields CDR1 MGHRA and CDR2 YSYEKL. V lost 2 bases and J lost 3, with 13 bases in between.

This chain's CDR3 is CASSLNEDKRETQYF. The CDR3 DNA is TGTGCCAGCAGCCTGAATGAGGATAAACGGGAGACCCAGTACTTC. The V gene is TRBV3-1, the J gene TRBJ2-5, with D unresolved. Trimming cost V 4 bases and J 5 bases, with 17 bases left between them. The germline gives CDR1 LGHDT, CDR2 YNNKEL (reference sequence). The CDR3 length is 15 residues.